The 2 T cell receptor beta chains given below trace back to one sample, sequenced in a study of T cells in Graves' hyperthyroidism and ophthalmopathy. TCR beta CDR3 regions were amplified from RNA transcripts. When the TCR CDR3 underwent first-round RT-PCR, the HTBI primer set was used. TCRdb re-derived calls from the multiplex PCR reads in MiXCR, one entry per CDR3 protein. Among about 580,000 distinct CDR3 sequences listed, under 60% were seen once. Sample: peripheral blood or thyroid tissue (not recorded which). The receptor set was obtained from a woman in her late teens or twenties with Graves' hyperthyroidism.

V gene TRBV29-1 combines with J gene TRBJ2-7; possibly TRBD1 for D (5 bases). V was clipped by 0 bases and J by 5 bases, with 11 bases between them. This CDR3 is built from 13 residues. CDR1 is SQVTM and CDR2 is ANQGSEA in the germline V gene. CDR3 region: CSVEDQGSHEQYF. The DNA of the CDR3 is TGCAGCGTTGAAGATCAGGGCAGCCACGAGCAGTACTTC.

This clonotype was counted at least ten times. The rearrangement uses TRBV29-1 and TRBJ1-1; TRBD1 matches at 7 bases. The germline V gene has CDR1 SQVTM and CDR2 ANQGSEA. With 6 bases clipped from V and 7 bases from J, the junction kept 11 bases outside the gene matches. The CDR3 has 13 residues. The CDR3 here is CSVESDGTVEAFF. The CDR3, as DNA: TGCAGCGTCGAGAGCGACGGGACAGTTGAAGCTTTCTTT.